Below, 19 T cell receptor beta chains from the same sample are listed, as sequenced in a study of OX40 agonist ivuxolimab in advanced cancers. Library prep was done by the immunoSEQ multiplex PCR assay. The table comes from immuneACCESS by way of TCRdb, which keeps in-frame sequences with V and J called. Part of the clones is missing from these tables; in studies checked, under half for an unresolved V gene and the rest for unknown reasons. The table for this sample lists 98,000 or so clones; less than 90% of them were counted only once. The top ten hold 0.82% of the sample. Sequencing was performed on CD4+ or CD8+ T cells sorted from blood, taken in a trial of the OX40 agonist ivuxolimab. Receptors were obtained from an adult with an advanced solid tumor such as melanoma, head and neck, liver or kidney cancer.

Only a few counts were recorded for this clone. J is TRBJ1-4 and V is TRBV7-2, with 7 bases fitting TRBD1. Germline trimming cut 4 bases from V and 7 bases from J; bases unmatched to any gene: 12. Germline V gene data show CDR1 as SGHTA and CDR2 as FQGNSA. The CDR3 length is 16 residues. This CDR3 reads CASSSYLTGMREKLFF. CDR3 nucleotides: TGTGCCAGCAGCTCCTACCTGACAGGGATGCGTGAAAAACTGTTTTTT.

The rearrangement uses TRBV19 and TRBJ2-1, with TRBD2 identical over 14 bases. This CDR3 has 17 residues. Looked up from germline, CDR1 is LNHDA and CDR2 is SQIVND (reference sequence). Germline trimming cut 5 bases from V and 7 bases from J; bases unmatched to any gene: 10. The CDR3 DNA reads TGTGCCAGTAGTTTGGGACTAGCGGGAGATCGGGGAAATGAGCAGTTCTTC. Translating gives CASSLGLAGDRGNEQFF.

As regards this clone: An end of the junction does not agree with germline; a read error may underlie this. The rearrangement links TRBV7-7 to TRBJ2-3; 7 nucleotides line up with TRBD1. The CDR3 totals 15 residues. CDR1 and CDR2 from the germline V gene are SSHAT and FNYEAQ (reference sequence). CDR3 DNA sequence: TGTGCCAACAGCTCTGGGCAGGGGGTGACAGATACGCAGTATTTT. Its translation: CANSSGQGVTDTQYF.

V usage is TRBV6-6 and J usage is TRBJ1-1; D remains ambiguous. Trimming shortened V by 6 bases and J by 10 bases, and 12 bases separated the two germline ends. Germline values: CDR1 MNHNY, CDR2 SVGAGI (reference sequence). The CDR3 is 11 amino acids. CDR3 sequence (DNA): TGTGCCAGCAGACTCGACCTGGCAGCTTTCTTT. Amino acids: CASRLDLAAFF.

J is TRBJ2-3 and V is TRBV9, with D possibly being TRBD1 or TRBD2 (5 bases each). Trimming stripped 6 bases from V and 2 bases from J, with 10 bases between. The germline V gene encodes CDR1 SGDLS and CDR2 YYNGEE. The CDR3 runs to 13 residues. The CDR3, as DNA: TGTGCCAGCATGGGGGAGTTCACAGATACGCAGTATTTT. Its protein product is CASMGEFTDTQYF.

J is TRBJ1-2 and V is TRBV6-1, with 10 bases aligning to TRBD1. Germline trimming cut 7 bases from V and 7 bases from J; bases unmatched to any gene: 12. The CDR3 covers 15 residues. Looked up from germline, CDR1 is MNHNS and CDR2 is SASEGT. The CDR3 reads CASTGQGGGSIGYTF. CDR3 DNA sequence: TGTGCCAGCACCGGACAGGGGGGTGGATCGATTGGCTACACCTTC.

The genes are TRBV5-1 and TRBJ2-3; 7 bases are a match to TRBD1. The germline V gene encodes CDR1 SGHRS and CDR2 YFSETQ. V dropped 1 base and J dropped 4; count of bases not matched to a gene: 3. CDR3 size: 14 residues. The CDR3 protein is CASSLTGVPDTQYF. Written as DNA, the CDR3 is TGCGCCAGCAGCTTGACAGGGGTGCCAGATACGCAGTATTTT.

The chain employs TRBV5-1 and TRBJ2-1; 16 bases map to TRBD2. V was pared by 1 base and J by 8 bases, with 18 bases of the junction left unmatched. The germline V gene has CDR1 SGHRS and CDR2 YFSETQ. The length of the CDR3 is 21 residues. The CDR3: CASSLNLYLGLAGGGKDEQFF. In nucleotides, the CDR3 is TGCGCCAGCAGCTTGAACCTCTACCTGGGACTAGCGGGAGGGGGAAAGGATGAGCAGTTCTTC.

The chain links TRBV5-1 to TRBJ2-7, with 10 bases aligning to TRBD2. The CDR3 totals 15 residues. The V gene's germline CDR1 is SGHRS and CDR2 YFSETQ. J gave up 2 bases and V 0 bases, and 2 bases lay outside the gene matches. This CDR3 is CASSLGTSGTYEQYF. For the CDR3, the DNA is TGCGCCAGCAGCTTGGGCACTAGCGGGACCTACGAGCAGTACTTC.

The genes are TRBV5-1 and TRBJ1-4, with D possibly TRBD1 on 6 matching bases. This CDR3 region has 14 residues. Germline V lookup: CDR1 SGHRS, CDR2 YFSETQ. Trimming took 5 bases from V and 7 from J, leaving 15 bases between them. The CDR3 DNA follows: TGCGCCAGCAGTCTAACAGGGATGGCTGAAAAACTGTTTTTT. Its translation is CASSLTGMAEKLFF.

The chain recombines TRBV7-3 with TRBJ2-3, with 10 nucleotides matching TRBD1. V shed 5 bases, J shed 3 bases, and the junction held 5 bases outside the gene matches. Germline CDR1 is SGHTA and CDR2 is FQGTGA. This CDR3 has 15 amino acids. CDR3 nucleotide sequence: TGTGCCAGCAGCCCCGACAGGGGGCTTACAGATACGCAGTATTTT. Translated, it gives CASSPDRGLTDTQYF. Complete variable domain (other parts from reference TRBV7-3 and TRBJ2-3): GAGVSQTPSNKVTEKGKYVELRCDPISGHTALYWYRQSLGQGPEFLIYFQGTGAADDSGLPNDRFFAVRPEGSVSTLKIQRTERGDSAVYLCASSPDRGLTDTQYFGPGTRLTVL.

The chain couples TRBV5-4 to TRBJ2-5, with D perhaps matching TRBD1 (5 bases). V gave up 0 bases and J gave up 4 bases, with 10 bases separating them. CDR1 SGHNT and CDR2 YYREEE come from the germline V gene (reference sequence). CDR3 length: 14 residues. The CDR3 DNA follows: TGTGCCAGCAGCTTGGGACAGAGCCGAGAGACCCAGTACTTC. It codes for CASSLGQSRETQYF.

A single count supports this clone. The chain carries TRBV18 and TRBJ2-1; D perhaps matches TRBD1 (5 bases). Germline values: CDR1 KGHSH, CDR2 LQKENI. Trimming shortened V by 3 bases and J by 6 bases, and 9 bases separated the two germline ends. The CDR3 extends over 13 amino acids. The CDR3 DNA is TGTGCCAGCTCACCCGGACAACTCAATGAGCAGTTCTTC. Protein: CASSPGQLNEQFF.

This chain uses TRBV5-1 with TRBJ2-3; a possible D gene is TRBD1 (6 bases). The CDR3 runs to 15 residues. In germline, CDR1 is SGHRS, CDR2 YFSETQ. Trimming stripped 0 bases from V and 1 base from J, with 9 bases between. CDR3 amino acids: CASSLAPGGTDTQYF. The CDR3 DNA sequence: TGCGCCAGCAGCTTGGCTCCAGGGGGCACAGATACGCAGTATTTT.

V is TRBV9 and J is TRBJ2-1; D ambiguous. Germline V gives CDR1 SGDLS, CDR2 YYNGEE. The V gene lost 4 bases and the J gene lost 0 bases, with 11 bases spanning the gap. The CDR3 extends over 15 amino acids. The CDR3 bases are TGTGCCAGCAGCCTTGCCCCGAGCTCCTACAATGAGCAGTTCTTC. This codes for CASSLAPSSYNEQFF. The entire variable domain, with the rest obtained from reference TRBV9 and TRBJ2-1, is as follows: DSGVTQTPKHLITATGQRVTLRCSPRSGDLSVYWYQQSLDQGLQFLIQYYNGEERAKGNILERFSAQQFPDLHSELNLSSLELGDSALYFCASSLAPSSYNEQFFGPGTRLTVL.

The chain recombines TRBV5-1 with TRBJ2-1, with D perhaps matching TRBD2 (5 bases). CDR3 length: 12 residues. Trimming removed 0 bases from V and 16 bases from J, with 14 bases in between. Germline loops: CDR1 SGHRS, CDR2 YFSETQ. The CDR3 bases are TGCGCCAGCAGCTTGGCCCCCGGGAACAAATTCTTC. It yields the protein CASSLAPGNKFF.

This clone was observed once. V and J are TRBV2 and TRBJ2-1; 10 nucleotides line up with TRBD2. Germline-derived CDR1 and CDR2 are SNHLY and FYNNEI. V lost 7 bases and J lost 8; bases outside the gene matches: 14. CDR3 size: 16 residues. The CDR3 region has the DNA TGTGCCAGCAACCCAAGGGCTAGCGGGAGAGTGGATGAGCAGTTCTTC. It encodes CASNPRASGRVDEQFF.

Only one count was recorded for this clone. This chain uses TRBV30 with TRBJ1-1, with D hard to call. CDR1 is GTSNPN and CDR2 is SVGIG in the germline V gene (reference sequence). The ends were cut back, 2 bases at V and 2 bases at J, with 9 bases in the middle. The CDR3 contains 13 residues. In DNA form, the CDR3 reads TGTGCCTGGAGTCAACAGAGAAACACTGAAGCTTTCTTT. It translates to CAWSQQRNTEAFF.

The V gene is TRBV7-9, the J gene TRBJ2-1, with D perhaps given as TRBD1 or TRBD2 (5 bases each). The CDR3 is 15 amino acids. The germline gives CDR1 SEHNR, CDR2 FQNEAQ (reference sequence). V gave up 4 bases and J gave up 8 bases, with 18 bases separating them. CDR3 residues: CASSYLRDRSYEQFF. The DNA for the CDR3 is TGTGCCAGCAGCTACCTCCGGGACCGTAGCTATGAGCAGTTCTTC.